This is a list of T cell receptor beta chains from one sample in a study of beta chain features in type 1 diabetes. Libraries were prepared by immunoSEQ multiplex PCR; TCRdb keeps only in-frame clonotypes and omits some of them. The table lists fewer than 350,000 clones, around 7.3% of them singletons. The sequencing sample was made of central memory CD4+ T cells from blood. These receptors were taken from a woman between 18 and 29 years old in good health. CDR3s include the opening cysteine and the closing phenylalanine or tryptophan. The order of the fields is J gene, V gene, D gene, clone size, CDR3 DNA, CDR3 protein. A D gene is named only where the DNA matches it firmly. Some rows have no size entry. The others give once, few or many, or a class for an expanded clone.

TRBJ2-2 TRBV4-2 TRBD1 few TGTGCCAGCAGCCAAGGAGTGGGACAGGGGGTGGACACCGGGGAGCTGTTTTTT CASSQGVGQGVDTGELFF
TRBJ2-7 TRBV2 . . TGTGCCAGCAGTGCCGAGGTAGTTACTCACTACGAGCAGTACTTC CASSAEVVTHYEQYF
TRBJ2-2 TRBV7-7 . few TGTGCTAGCAGCCTCCGGGGGAAGAACACCGGGGAGCTGTTTTTT CASSLRGKNTGELFF
TRBJ2-3 TRBV19 . many TGTGCCAGTAGTTCGGGCAGTGTTGCAGATACGCAGTATTTT CASSSGSVADTQYF
TRBJ2-5 TRBV29-1 . . TGCAGCGCATCAGCGGTGGGTGGCCAAGAGACCCAGTACTTC CSASAVGGQETQYF
TRBJ1-2 TRBV11-3 . few TGTGCCAGCACCAAGGACAGTAACTATGGCTACACCTTC CASTKDSNYGYTF
TRBJ2-5 TRBV7-9 . many TGTGCCAGCAGCCCCGGCCCTGAAGAGACCCAGTACTTC CASSPGPEETQYF
TRBJ1-2 TRBV6-6 TRBD1 . TGTGCCAGCAGTCTCCGGGACAGGACAAACTATGGCTACACCTTC CASSLRDRTNYGYTF
TRBJ2-3 TRBV6-5 . . TGTGCCAGCAGTCTCCTCGACGGGGATACGCAGTATTTT CASSLLDGDTQYF
TRBJ2-7 TRBV7-2 TRBD2 . TGTGCCAGCAGTATAGCTAGCGGGAGGTTAGACGAGCAGTACTTC CASSIASGRLDEQYF
TRBJ2-7 TRBV30 TRBD2 few TGTGCCTGGAGCTCCGGGACTACCAACTACGAGCAGTACTTC CAWSSGTTNYEQYF
TRBJ2-5 TRBV29-1 . few TGCAGCGTCCTTAGTGGGATGGAGACCCAGTACTTC CSVLSGMETQYF
TRBJ1-6 TRBV9 . . TGTGCCAGCAGCGTTGACAGCCATAATTCACCCCTCCACTTT CASSVDSHNSPLHF
TRBJ2-5 TRBV9 . . TGTGCCAGCAGCGTAGGGATCGGGTTGGAGACCCAGTACTTC CASSVGIGLETQYF
TRBJ1-2 TRBV20-1 . . TGCAGTGCTAACTATGGCTACACCTTC CSANYGYTF
TRBJ1-5 TRBV6-6 . . TGTGCCAGCAGGACCCAGGGGTTTATGGATCAGCCCCAGCATTTT CASRTQGFMDQPQHF
TRBJ2-1 TRBV5-1 TRBD2 few TGCGCCAGCAGCTTGGTGGCTAGCGGGAGTTACTCCTACAATGAGCAGTTCTTC CASSLVASGSYSYNEQFF
TRBJ2-3 TRBV6-6 . few TGTGCCAGCAGGGAGAAGCTTAGCACAGATACGCAGTATTTT CASREKLSTDTQYF
TRBJ1-1 TRBV10-3 . . TGTGCCATCAGTGTGGAGGCGATGAACACTGAAGCTTTCTTT CAISVEAMNTEAFF
TRBJ1-1 TRBV6-5 TRBD1 . TGTGCCAGCAGTTACTCGTGGACAGGGGGGGCTGAAGCTTTCTTT CASSYSWTGGAEAFF
TRBJ2-5 TRBV7-3 . . TGTGCCAGCAGCTCCACAGGGAATAGGGGAGAGACCCAGTACTTC CASSSTGNRGETQYF
TRBJ2-2 TRBV4-1 TRBD1 . TGCGCCAGCAGCACTCGGGACAGAGAGACCGGGGAGCTGTTTTTT CASSTRDRETGELFF
TRBJ2-1 TRBV21-1 . few TGTGCCAGCAGCAAAGTCGGTGGGAGGGGTGAGCAGTTCTTC CASSKVGGRGEQFF
TRBJ2-7 TRBV13 . . TGTGCCATCAGTGAGAGGGGGGACGAGCAGTACTTC CAISERGDEQYF
TRBJ1-2 TRBV6-5 . few TGTGCCAGCAAGTTTAGAAGGGTTGGCTATGGCTACACCTTC CASKFRRVGYGYTF
TRBJ1-1 TRBV7-2 . . TGTGCCAGCAGCTTAAGGCGGGGGTCTGAAGCTTTCTTT CASSLRRGSEAFF
TRBJ2-5 TRBV7-9 TRBD2 . TGTGCCAGCAGCGCCCGACTAGCGGGAGGGCCGGGGGAGACCCAGTACTTC CASSARLAGGPGETQYF
TRBJ2-3 TRBV7-8 . few TGTGCCAGCAGCTTATCCCGGTCGTCAGATACGCAGTATTTT CASSLSRSSDTQYF
TRBJ2-3 TRBV7-3 . . TGTGCCAGCAGCTTACTGGGGGACAGCACAGATACGCAGTATTTT CASSLLGDSTDTQYF
TRBJ1-2 TRBV2 . few TGTGCCAGCAGTGCGTCAGGCTCACTTGGCTACACCTTC CASSASGSLGYTF
TRBJ2-1 TRBV7-9 . many TGTGCCAGCAGCTTCGGTCGACAGGAACTTCCCGGGGAGCAGTTCTTC CASSFGRQELPGEQFF
TRBJ2-4 TRBV2 TRBD1 . TGTGCCAGCAGGGGGACAGGGGGAGACATTCAGTACTTC CASRGTGGDIQYF
TRBJ2-7 TRBV27 TRBD2 . TGTGCCAGCAGTTTTGGGGGAGTGGGGCTAGCGGGAACATCCTACGAGCAGTACTTC CASSFGGVGLAGTSYEQYF
TRBJ2-3 TRBV7-2 TRBD2 few TGTGCCAGCAGCCCCGGTGCGAGCGGGGGCCGCACAGATACGCAGTATTTT CASSPGASGGRTDTQYF
TRBJ1-5 TRBV9 . . TGTGCCAGCAGCGTCCAAGTTAGGACAGCGCATAATGTGCCCCAGCATTTT CASSVQVRTAHNVPQHF
TRBJ2-1 TRBV10-3 TRBD2 . TGTGCCATCAGTCCTCTAGCGGGAGGGCCGGACAATGAGCAGTTCTTC CAISPLAGGPDNEQFF
TRBJ1-6 TRBV14 . many TGTGCCAGCAATCGAGGTTCCAATAATTCACCCCTCCACTTT CASNRGSNNSPLHF
TRBJ1-5 TRBV4-3 . . TGCGCCAGCAGCCAGGGGACGGGGGCTCGGCAGCCCCAGCATTTT CASSQGTGARQPQHF
TRBJ2-7 TRBV5-1 TRBD1 . TGCGCCAGCAGCCCCGGACAGGGGTTTAACGAGCAGTACTTC CASSPGQGFNEQYF
TRBJ2-1 TRBV27 . few TGTGCCAGCAGGCCTGGGTTGGATATGGATGAGCAGTTCTTC CASRPGLDMDEQFF
TRBJ2-7 TRBV27 . . TGTGCCAGCAGTTTATTAGCCAGGGACCACGAGCAGTACTTC CASSLLARDHEQYF
TRBJ1-2 TRBV7-2 . . TGTGCCAGCAGCTTAGACCAGACAGCCTATGGCTACACCTTC CASSLDQTAYGYTF
TRBJ1-1 TRBV29-1 . . TGCAGCGTACAGGGAGGCACTGAAGCTTTCTTT CSVQGGTEAFF
TRBJ2-2 TRBV15 . few TGTGCCACCAGACAGGGTGGCACCGGGGAGCTGTTTTTT CATRQGGTGELFF
TRBJ2-1 TRBV4-1 TRBD1 . TGCGCCAGCAGCCAAACCGGGACAGTATACGGTGAGCAGTTCTTC CASSQTGTVYGEQFF
TRBJ2-3 TRBV4-2 . . TGTGCCAGCAGCCCACGAGGGAACGCAGATACGCAGTATTTT CASSPRGNADTQYF
TRBJ2-1 TRBV6-5 TRBD2 few TGTGCCAGCAGTTCCTTAACTAGCGGGAGGGCCAATGAGCAGTTCTTC CASSSLTSGRANEQFF
TRBJ2-7 TRBV19 TRBD1 many TGTGCCAGCCAAGACAGGGACAGGGGCGAGCAGTACTTC CASQDRDRGEQYF